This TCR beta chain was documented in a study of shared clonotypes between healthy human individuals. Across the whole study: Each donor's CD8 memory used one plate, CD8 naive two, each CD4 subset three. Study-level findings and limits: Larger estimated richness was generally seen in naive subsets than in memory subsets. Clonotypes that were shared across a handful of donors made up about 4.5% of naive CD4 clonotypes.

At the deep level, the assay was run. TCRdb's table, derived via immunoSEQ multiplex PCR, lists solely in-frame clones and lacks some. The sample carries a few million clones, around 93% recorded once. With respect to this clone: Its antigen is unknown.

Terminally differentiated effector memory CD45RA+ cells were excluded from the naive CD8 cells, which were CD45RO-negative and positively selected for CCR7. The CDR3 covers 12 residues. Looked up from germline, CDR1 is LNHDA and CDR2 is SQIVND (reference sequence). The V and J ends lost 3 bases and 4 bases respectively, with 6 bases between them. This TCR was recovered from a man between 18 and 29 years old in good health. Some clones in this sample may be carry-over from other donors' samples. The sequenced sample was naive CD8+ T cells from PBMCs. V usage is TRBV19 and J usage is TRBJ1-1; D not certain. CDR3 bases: TGTGCCAGTAGTATCCCCAGCACTGAAGCTTTCTTT. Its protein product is CASSIPSTEAFF.